This T cell receptor beta chain was observed in a study of blood T cell repertoires in COVID-19. Under the authors' procedure: Researchers report that nucleated cell counts were estimated from reference gene primer amplification. Measured with immunoSEQ multiplex PCR; TCRdb has only the in-frame clones, and not every one. V and J calls and clone size follow that table, whereas D and trimming were derived from the DNA. The sample holds approximately 200,000 clones, approximately 80% seen once. Germline V gene lookup returns CDR1 SEHNR and CDR2 FQNEAQ (reference sequence). V was pared by 4 bases and J by 6 bases, with 18 bases between. This CDR3 is built from 15 residues. Participants' reported clinical history set cohort assignment.

The material sequenced was PBMCs or T cells enriched from blood (not recorded which). The chain combines TRBV7-9 with TRBJ1-1, with a tentative D call TRBD1 (6 bases). The origin of this receptor is a woman in her thirties or forties with acute COVID-19. The CDR3 loop reads CASSSPGGGLAEAFF. Written as DNA, the CDR3 is TGTGCCAGCAGCTCTCCTGGGGGGGGGCTCGCTGAAGCTTTCTTT.